The present TCR beta chain was sequenced within a study of CD8 T cells in ankylosing spondylitis. Study-level points and caveats: As reported, disease-linked clones showed significant enrichment in matched ankylosing spondylitis synovial fluid. A TCR beta motif of about 8 highly homologous variants appeared characteristic of ankylosing spondylitis blood.

TCRdb reprocessed the 5' RACE reads with MiXCR, giving one entry per CDR3 protein. Of some 140,000 distinct CDR3 sequences listed, about 15% are singletons. This clonotype appeared a few times. Its antigen remains unknown. The CDR3 consists of 10 residues. Trimming pared 6 bases from V and 7 bases from J, leaving 3 bases between. Per germline, CDR1 KGHDR and CDR2 SFDVKD. The gene calls are TRBV24-1 and TRBJ2-1; D unclear. Sample: blood, either unsorted or a sorted T cell fraction (not recorded which). The source of this sequence is a male donor with ankylosing spondylitis. The DNA of the CDR3 is TGTGCCACCAGTTCGAATGAGCAGTTCTTC. Translation: CATSSNEQFF.